This entry lists 21 T cell receptor beta chains sequenced from one sample in a study of shared clonotypes between healthy human individuals. Method: immunoSEQ multiplex PCR; TCRdb's copy keeps in-frame clones and lacks some. The sample includes about 1.9 million clones, around 93% of them seen just once. Naive CD8 populations comprised CD45RO-negative cells positively selected for CCR7, excluding terminally differentiated effector memory CD45RA+ cells. Material for sequencing was naive CD8+ T cells from PBMCs. The receptors shown here come from a man younger than 30 in good health. Some clones in this sample may be carry-over from other donors' samples.

The count of this clone is one. V is TRBV6-6 and J is TRBJ2-1; D perhaps matches TRBD1 (6 bases). The CDR3 is made up of 14 amino acids. The germline V gene has CDR1 MNHNY and CDR2 SVGAGI (reference sequence). Trimming stripped 0 bases from V and 8 bases from J, with 11 bases between. The CDR3, as DNA: TGTGCCAGCAGTTACTCGCTCAGGGGCTATGAGCAGTTCTTC. Translating gives CASSYSLRGYEQFF.

This rearrangement joins TRBV10-1 to TRBJ2-2; 12 bases line up with TRBD2. The germline V gene encodes CDR1 WNHNN and CDR2 SYGVQD (reference sequence). CDR3 length: 16 amino acids. The V gene end was trimmed by 6 bases and the J gene end by 4 bases; junction bases not matched to a gene: 6. The CDR3 nucleotides are TGCGCCAGCAGACCAGGACTAGCGGGATTCACCGGGGAGCTGTTTTTT. Translated: CASRPGLAGFTGELFF.

The V gene is TRBV29-1, the J gene TRBJ2-3; TRBD1 matches 7 bases. The CDR3 extends over 13 amino acids. V gave up 6 bases and J gave up 2 bases; unmatched junction bases: 5. The germline CDR1 and CDR2 sequences are SQVTM and ANQGSEA. The CDR3 nucleotides read TGCAGCGTGACCGGGACAGACACAGATACGCAGTATTTT. This translates into CSVTGTDTDTQYF.

The V call is TRBV28, the J call TRBJ2-1, with a possible D match to TRBD2 (6 bases). Trimming left V 8 bases short and J 14 bases short, with 22 bases between. CDR3 size: 13 residues. Germline CDR1 MDHEN, CDR2 SYDVKM. CDR3 coding DNA: TGTGCCAGCGGGATTGGGGGAGGTAATTGGGAGTTCTTC. Its protein is CASGIGGGNWEFF.

The CDR3 protein is CASSETPLEGNYGYTF. The CDR3 nucleotides read TGTGCCAGCAGCGAGACCCCTTTAGAGGGGAACTATGGCTACACCTTC. This rearrangement joins TRBV9 to TRBJ1-2; D may be TRBD1 (5 bases). V dropped 3 bases and J dropped 2 bases, with 17 bases sitting between them. This CDR3 has 16 residues. In germline, CDR1 is SGDLS, CDR2 YYNGEE.

V is TRBV21-1 and J is TRBJ2-7; TRBD2, the D gene given by the table, was not confirmed from the DNA. TRBV21-1 is a pseudogene segment. The CDR3 is made up of 11 amino acids. CDR3 region: CASARSGEQYF. CDR3 DNA: TGTGCCAGCGCCCGTTCGGGGGAGCAGTACTTC.

V and J are TRBV7-2 and TRBJ2-2; no reliable D call. Germline V gene lookup returns CDR1 SGHTA and CDR2 FQGNSA. The CDR3 has 15 amino acids. V gave up 3 bases and J gave up 3 bases, with 11 bases separating them. CDR3 bases: TGTGCCAGCAGCTTTAAGGTCGTTGACACCGGGGAGCTGTTTTTT. This gives the protein CASSFKVVDTGELFF.

The chain employs TRBV29-1 and TRBJ2-1; 9 bases map to TRBD2. V lost 3 bases, J lost 4 bases, and 28 bases stayed unmatched. The CDR3 extends over 22 amino acids. From germline, CDR1 is SQVTM and CDR2 ANQGSEA. The DNA of the CDR3 is TGCAGCGTTGATGGCCTGCCTAGCGGGAAGCGAAGTGGTCCGAGGCGGTACAATGAGCAGTTCTTC. It encodes CSVDGLPSGKRSGPRRYNEQFF.

J is TRBJ2-7 and V is TRBV7-2; D might be TRBD1 (6 bases). CDR3 length equals 14 residues. Trimming took off 8 bases at V and 0 bases at J, with 14 bases between the two ends. Germline loops: CDR1 SGHTA, CDR2 FQGNSA. The CDR3 region is CASGSGTLSYEQYF. CDR3 coding DNA: TGTGCCAGCGGATCCGGGACACTCTCCTACGAGCAGTACTTC.

V usage is TRBV27 and J usage is TRBJ1-1; D may be TRBD1 (6 bases). The CDR3 runs 12 residues. Trimming pared 7 bases from V and 1 base from J, leaving 7 bases between. CDR1 is MNHEY and CDR2 is SMNVEV in the germline V gene (reference sequence). CDR3 bases: TGTGCCAGCATGGGGGCGAACACTGAAGCTTTCTTT. This codes for CASMGANTEAFF.

This chain links TRBV6-1 with TRBJ1-1, with TRBD1 identical over 12 bases. Germline CDR1 MNHNS, CDR2 SASEGT. The CDR3 has 14 residues. After removal of 8 bases from V and 4 bases from J, the junction contained 5 bases not matched to a gene. The CDR3 bases are TGTGCCAGCGGGACAGGGGGCGCGGGCACTGAAGCTTTCTTT. It translates to CASGTGGAGTEAFF.

The chain recombines TRBV7-9 with TRBJ2-2, with D perhaps assigned TRBD1 or TRBD2 (5 bases each). With 8 bases removed from V and 8 bases from J, the gap between germline ends came to 15 bases. This CDR3 contains 13 residues. Germline CDR1 SEHNR, CDR2 FQNEAQ (reference sequence). CDR3 residues: CASGIPGGGELFF. The DNA of the CDR3 is TGTGCCAGCGGAATCCCTGGGGGAGGGGAGCTGTTTTTT.

CDR3 sequence: CASSLLGDGLTDTQYF. CDR3 sequence (DNA): TGTGCCAGCAGTTTATTAGGGGATGGTTTGACAGATACGCAGTATTTT. The chain employs TRBV27 and TRBJ2-3, with D tentatively TRBD1 (5 bases). Trimming removed 1 base from V and 3 bases from J, with 14 bases in between. This CDR3 region has 16 residues. Germline CDR1 MNHEY, CDR2 SMNVEV (reference sequence).

This clone was seen only once. The chain has TRBV7-9 and TRBJ1-4, with D possibly being TRBD1 (6 bases). V shed 6 bases and J shed 0 bases, with 20 bases lying between them. Germline lookup yields CDR1 SEHNR and CDR2 FQNEAQ (reference sequence). The CDR3 runs 18 residues. CDR3 residues: CASRPRDTLLATNEKLFF. Written as DNA, the CDR3 is TGTGCCAGCAGACCTCGGGACACTCTATTGGCAACTAATGAAAAACTGTTTTTT.

The chain employs TRBV2 and TRBJ1-2; D is uncertain. The CDR3 covers 15 residues. Per germline, CDR1 SNHLY and CDR2 FYNNEI. V was shortened by 5 bases and J by 0 bases, with 13 bases between the two germline ends. The DNA of the CDR3 is TGTGCCAGCAGTTCCCGCCTGTTACCTAACTATGGCTACACCTTC. As protein: CASSSRLLPNYGYTF.

Turning to this clone: Other DNA sequences in this sample translate to the same CDR3. The chain uses TRBV4-1 and TRBJ2-7, with no clear D. The CDR3 has 14 amino acids. In germline, CDR1 is MGHRA, CDR2 YSYEKL. The V gene lost 0 bases and the J gene lost 3 bases, with 9 bases spanning the gap. The CDR3 here is CASSQDWRSYEQYF. As DNA, the CDR3 is TGCGCCAGCAGCCAAGATTGGCGGAGCTACGAGCAGTACTTC.

This chain uses TRBV19 with TRBJ1-4; D call uncertain. Trimming took off 1 base at V and 4 bases at J, with 10 bases between the two ends. The CDR3 contains 15 residues. The germline V gene has CDR1 LNHDA and CDR2 SQIVND (reference sequence). The CDR3: CASSIGPRLNEKLFF. For the CDR3, the DNA is TGTGCCAGTAGTATAGGACCGAGACTTAATGAAAAACTGTTTTTT.

The chain joins TRBV30 to TRBJ1-4; D is unresolved. With 0 bases removed from V and 0 bases from J, the gap between germline ends came to 8 bases. The germline V gene has CDR1 GTSNPN and CDR2 SVGIG (reference sequence). The CDR3 runs 15 residues. The CDR3 sequence is CAWSVTVATNEKLFF. CDR3 sequence (DNA): TGTGCCTGGAGTGTAACGGTTGCAACTAATGAAAAACTGTTTTTT.

The V call is TRBV29-1, the J call TRBJ2-7; TRBD1 matches 8 bases. J lost 2 bases, V lost 2 bases, and 2 bases had no gene match. The CDR3 extends over 13 amino acids. Germline CDR1 SQVTM, CDR2 ANQGSEA. The CDR3 spells CSVEQGATYEQYF. CDR3 nucleotide sequence: TGCAGCGTTGAACAGGGGGCCACCTACGAGCAGTACTTC.

This rearrangement joins TRBV7-9 to TRBJ1-5, with TRBD1 as a possible D gene (5 bases). Germline V gene lookup returns CDR1 SEHNR and CDR2 FQNEAQ (reference sequence). The CDR3 spans 16 residues. Trimming shortened V by 1 base and J by 2 bases, and 12 bases separated the two germline ends. The CDR3 sequence is CASSLGTHDGNQPQHF. Here the CDR3 DNA reads TGTGCCAGCAGCTTAGGGACACATGACGGCAATCAGCCCCAGCATTTT.

For this clone: At one boundary the junction diverges from the germline segment, which might be a read error. This chain connects TRBV7-2 to TRBJ1-4, with D unclear. The germline CDR1 and CDR2 sequences are SGHTA and FQGNSA. The CDR3 consists of 14 residues. The CDR3 reads CASTLSGMEEKLFF. The CDR3 bases are TGTGCCAGCACCTTAAGCGGGATGGAGGAAAAACTGTTTTTT.